One and the same sample provided the 4 T cell receptor beta chains below, sequenced in a study of identical twins. A single record per CDR3 protein comes from TCRdb applying MiXCR to the 5' RACE reads. The top ten hold 7.2% of the sample, which has about 300,000 distinct CDR3 sequences, roughly an eighth seen once. The same data also contributed to another study, on yellow fever vaccine responses in identical twins.

The sample comprised CD8+ T cells sorted from blood. These TCRs come from a woman under 30 in good health.

The V and J genes are TRBV12-3 or TRBV12-4 and TRBJ2-1; a possible D gene is TRBD1 (5 bases). V lost 6 bases and J 9 bases, leaving 15 bases between the germline ends. The CDR3 consists of 13 residues. The CDR3 reads CASSFRYQGEQFF. In DNA, the CDR3 is TGTGCCAGCAGCTTCCGCTACCAGGGTGAGCAGTTCTTC.

The sample holds many counts of this clonotype. The CDR3 bases are TGCGCCAGCAGCCAAGAAGGGGGCCTCTCCTACGAGCAGTACTTC. Residues: CASSQEGGLSYEQYF. The V gene is TRBV4-1, the J gene TRBJ2-7, with 7 bases lining up with TRBD1. V trimming: 0 bases; J trimming: 0 bases; junction bases outside the gene matches: 2. CDR3 length: 15 amino acids. CDR1 is MGHRA, CDR2 YSYEKL, per germline.

CDR3 nucleotide sequence: TGCGCCAGCAGCCCGGGGACAGCCCCCTACGAGCAGTACTTC. Its protein is CASSPGTAPYEQYF. The chain links TRBV4-1 to TRBJ2-7, with TRBD1 matching over 7 bases. The V gene's germline CDR1 is MGHRA and CDR2 YSYEKL. CDR3 length: 14 residues. The junction had 5 bases not matched to a gene; V was cut back by 4 bases and J by 2 bases.

There are a few counts of this clonotype. The chain combines TRBV7-9 with TRBJ2-2; D remains unclear. V lost 1 base, J lost 0 bases, and 12 bases lay in between. This CDR3 is built from 17 residues. The germline CDR1 and CDR2 sequences are SEHNR and FQNEAQ (reference sequence). CDR3 amino acids: CASSLGVRVANTGELFF. The CDR3 bases are TGTGCCAGCAGCTTAGGCGTCCGGGTGGCGAACACCGGGGAGCTGTTTTTT.